One sample yielded the 18 T cell receptor beta chains listed below, sequenced in a study of blood T cell repertoires in COVID-19. The data were produced by immunoSEQ multiplex PCR, yet TCRdb's version contains in-frame clones alone and is incomplete. Seen here are approximately 250,000 clones, over 70% observed once, and the top ten hold around 9.2%. The specimen was peripheral blood. The source of these receptors is a human donor in a cohort sampled during active COVID-19.

Only one count was recorded for this clone. This sequence joins TRBV3-1 (or the pseudogene TRBV3-2) and TRBJ1-3; possible D gene TRBD1, 5 bases. CDR3 length: 13 residues. The V and J ends lost 6 bases and 2 bases respectively, with 8 bases between them. Per the germline V gene, CDR1 is LGHDT and CDR2 is YNNKEL (reference sequence). As DNA, the CDR3 is TGTGCCAGCAGACTACAGGCTGGAAACACCATATATTTT. This encodes CASRLQAGNTIYF.

This chain joins TRBV3-1 (or the pseudogene TRBV3-2) and TRBJ2-7, with TRBD2 matching 7 bases. CDR3 size: 15 residues. The germline CDR1 and CDR2 sequences are LGHDT and YNNKEL (reference sequence). With 2 bases clipped from V and 1 base from J, the junction kept 5 bases outside the gene matches. The CDR3 spells CASSQTGGRSYEQYF. The CDR3 DNA sequence: TGTGCCAGCAGCCAAACGGGGGGAAGGTCCTACGAGCAGTACTTC.

The genes are TRBV3-1 (or the pseudogene TRBV3-2) and TRBJ2-1, with 9 bases identical to TRBD2. V was pared by 1 base and J by 3 bases, with 10 bases of the junction left unmatched. The germline V gene has CDR1 LGHDT and CDR2 YNNKEL (reference sequence). The CDR3 totals 18 residues. CDR3 DNA: TGTGCCAGCAGCCAAGCCCGGGGGGGAGCGGGGGGCTACAATGAGCAGTTCTTC. Residues: CASSQARGGAGGYNEQFF.

The V gene is TRBV6-2 or TRBV6-3, the J gene TRBJ2-1; TRBD1 aligns across 8 bases. V trimming: 6 bases; J trimming: 7 bases; junction bases outside the gene matches: 8. This CDR3 spans 14 amino acids. Germline V gives CDR1 MNHEY, CDR2 SVGEGT. The CDR3 here is CASSRDRTRNEQFF. The CDR3 nucleotides are TGTGCCAGCAGCCGGGACAGGACGAGGAATGAGCAGTTCTTC.

Turning to this clone: One base away lies a much larger clone, so this may be a sequencing read error. The genes are TRBV9 and TRBJ1-1, with 7 bases identical to TRBD1. The CDR3 extends over 14 amino acids. Germline V lookup: CDR1 SGDLS, CDR2 YYNGEE. V shed 4 bases, J shed 1 base, and the junction held 4 bases outside the gene matches. The CDR3 loop reads CASSSRTGNTEAFF. CDR3 coding DNA: TGTGCCAGCAGCTCCCGGACAGGGAACACTGAAGCTTTCTTT.

This chain links TRBV28 with TRBJ2-5; 10 bases agree with TRBD1. CDR1 is MDHEN, CDR2 SYDVKM, per germline. The CDR3 runs to 16 residues. Trimming removed 5 bases from V and 1 base from J; junction bases left unmatched: 7. CDR3 region: CASSQPGQGIQETQYF. The CDR3 nucleotides are TGTGCCAGCAGTCAACCGGGACAGGGGATCCAAGAGACCCAGTACTTC.

V gene TRBV19 combines with J gene TRBJ1-6, with 7 bases aligning to TRBD1. After removal of 0 bases from V and 7 bases from J, the junction contained 3 bases not matched to a gene. Germline CDR1 and CDR2: LNHDA and SQIVND (reference sequence). There are 15 residues in the CDR3. Here the CDR3 reads CASSIDRGTNSPLHF. The CDR3 bases are TGTGCCAGTAGTATAGACAGGGGGACGAATTCACCCCTCCACTTT.

This clone was picked up many times. The rearrangement links TRBV6-5 to TRBJ2-5; possibly TRBD1 for D (5 bases). The CDR3 has 13 amino acids. Trimming removed 7 bases at V and 1 base at J, with 10 bases between. Germline CDR1 reads MNHEY; CDR2 reads SVGAGI. The CDR3 DNA reads TGTGCCAGCACGCGACAGATCCAAGAGACCCAGTACTTC. It codes for CASTRQIQETQYF.

The chain carries TRBV29-1 and TRBJ2-2, with 10 bases aligning to TRBD1. Trimming removed 4 bases from V and 4 bases from J; junction bases left unmatched: 6. The CDR3 is 15 residues long. Germline CDR1 is SQVTM and CDR2 is ANQGSEA. CDR3 loop: CSVGGTGAVTGELFF. In nucleotides, the CDR3 is TGCAGCGTTGGAGGGACAGGGGCCGTCACCGGGGAGCTGTTTTTT.

The V and J genes are TRBV4-2 and TRBJ2-5; D possibly corresponds to TRBD2 (7 bases). This CDR3 contains 15 residues. CDR1 is LGHNA and CDR2 is YNFKEQ in the germline V gene. V dropped 0 bases and J dropped 5 bases, with 13 bases sitting between them. The CDR3 bases are TGTGCCAGCAGCCAAGATAGGGGGGGGCCTGAGACCCAGTACTTC. This gives the protein CASSQDRGGPETQYF.

This clone was detected once. The J gene is TRBJ2-2, the V gene TRBV7-6; 8 bases are shared with TRBD2. This CDR3 contains 19 residues. CDR1 and CDR2 from the germline V gene are SGHVS and FNYEAQ. Trimming took 0 bases from V and 5 from J; bases not matched to a gene: 14. As DNA, the CDR3 is TGTGCCAGCAGCTTAGCTAATCGGCGGAGCGGGAGAGAAACCGGGGAGCTGTTTTTT. Protein: CASSLANRRSGRETGELFF.

Note on this clone: This sample includes further DNA sequences coding for the same CDR3. The gene calls are TRBV7-9 and TRBJ1-2; D unresolved. The germline V gene encodes CDR1 SEHNR and CDR2 FQNEAQ (reference sequence). Trimming took off 5 bases at V and 3 bases at J, with 13 bases between the two ends. The CDR3 extends over 14 amino acids. The CDR3 is CASSLRGLDYGYTF. In DNA, the CDR3 is TGTGCCAGCAGCCTCAGAGGATTGGACTATGGCTACACCTTC. The entire variable domain, with the rest obtained from reference TRBV7-9 and TRBJ1-2, is as follows: DTGVSQNPRHKITKRGQNVTFRCDPISEHNRLYWYRQTLGQGPEFLTYFQNEAQLEKSRLLSDRFSAERPKGSFSTLEIQRTEQGDSAMYLCASSLRGLDYGYTFGSGTRLTVV.

The V call is TRBV29-1, the J call TRBJ1-1, with 7 positions matching TRBD1. CDR3 length: 13 residues. The junction had 10 bases not matched to a gene; V was cut back by 7 bases and J by 5 bases. Germline CDR1 reads SQVTM; CDR2 reads ANQGSEA. CDR3 in DNA: TGCAGCGCCAGGACAGGTCCTGGGACTGAAGCTTTCTTT. Amino acid sequence: CSARTGPGTEAFF. The variable domain in full, with the rest retrieved from reference TRBV29-1 and TRBJ1-1, is SAVISQKPSRDICQRGTSLTIQCQVDSQVTMMFWYRQQPGQSLTLIATANQGSEATYESGFVIDKFPISRPNLTFSTLTVSNMSPEDSSIYLCSARTGPGTEAFFGQGTRLTVV.

The CDR3 DNA reads TGTGCCAGTAGCCTAAGGAGACTAGCGGGGGACACCGGGGAGCTGTTTTTT. Residues: CASSLRRLAGDTGELFF. The chain links TRBV19 to TRBJ2-2; TRBD2 matches at 12 bases. Trimming at V came to 6 bases and at J to 3 bases, leaving 8 bases not matched to a gene. This CDR3 comprises 17 residues. From germline, CDR1 is LNHDA and CDR2 SQIVND (reference sequence).

This chain connects TRBV5-1 to TRBJ1-3; 7 bases are shared with TRBD1. Germline V CDR1 and CDR2: SGHRS, YFSETQ. V gave up 4 bases and J gave up 2 bases; unmatched junction bases: 3. The CDR3 runs to 14 residues. DNA of the CDR3: TGCGCCAGCAGCCAGACAGGGACTGGAAACACCATATATTTT. The encoded protein is CASSQTGTGNTIYF. Using reference TRBV5-1 and TRBJ1-3 for the parts outside the CDR3, the full variable domain is KAGVTQTPRYLIKTRGQQVTLSCSPISGHRSVSWYQQTPGQGLQFLFEYFSETQRNKGNFPGRFSGRQFSNSRSEMNVSTLELGDSALYLCASSQTGTGNTIYFGEGSWLTVV.

J is TRBJ2-7 and V is TRBV11-1; 8 nucleotides match TRBD1. The CDR3 runs to 13 residues. V dropped 4 bases and J dropped 2; count of bases not matched to a gene: 1. The V gene's germline CDR1 is SGHAT and CDR2 FQDESV (reference sequence). CDR3 loop: CASSSDRAYEQYF. The CDR3 region has the DNA TGTGCCAGCAGCTCGGACAGGGCCTACGAGCAGTACTTC.

Remarks on this clone: Different DNA sequences within this sample yield the same CDR3. The V and J genes are TRBV6-1 and TRBJ1-5, with D unresolved. The CDR3 covers 15 residues. Per the germline V gene, CDR1 is MNHNS and CDR2 is SASEGT. V gave up 1 base and J gave up 2 bases, with 9 bases separating them. The CDR3 loop reads CASSEGAGGNQPQHF. CDR3 coding DNA: TGTGCCAGCAGTGAAGGGGCCGGCGGCAATCAGCCCCAGCATTTT.

V and J are TRBV2 and TRBJ2-7, with 10 bases lining up with TRBD2. Germline CDR1 is SNHLY and CDR2 is FYNNEI. Losses at the gene ends were 6 bases for V and 0 bases for J; bases not matched to a gene: 5. CDR3 length: 15 amino acids. CDR3 residues: CASSATSGSSYEQYF. The CDR3 DNA reads TGTGCCAGCAGCGCGACTAGCGGGTCCTCCTACGAGCAGTACTTC.